These 29 T cell receptor beta chains share one sample of origin, sequenced in a study of chemoradiotherapy in HPV16-positive cancers. Clones were sequenced by immunoSEQ multiplex PCR, and TCRdb holds only the in-frame ones, with some missing. Of about 32,000 clones detected, over 75% appear once; the ten largest clones hold 3.5% to 4%. Sequences were derived from blood, sampled from a patient who underwent chemoradiotherapy. The receptors derive from a human donor with HPV-associated anogenital cancer.

V and J are TRBV19 and TRBJ2-3; a weak D match, TRBD1 (7 bases). The CDR3 totals 14 residues. CDR1 is LNHDA, CDR2 SQIVND, per germline (reference sequence). Trimming removed 3 bases from V and 5 bases from J, with 12 bases in between. The CDR3: CASSIRQGGDTQYF. The CDR3 bases are TGTGCCAGTAGTATCCGACAGGGAGGAGATACGCAGTATTTT.

Only a few counts were recorded for this clone. The chain carries TRBV4-3 and TRBJ1-2; 8 nucleotides agree with TRBD1. J was trimmed by 4 bases and V by 6 bases; bases with no gene match: 7. The CDR3 spans 14 residues. In germline, CDR1 is LGHNA, CDR2 YSLEER. CDR3 protein: CASRQTGTGYGYTF. The CDR3 DNA reads TGCGCCAGCAGACAAACTGGGACAGGCTATGGCTACACCTTC.

The chain is built from TRBV29-1 and TRBJ1-1, with D unresolved. Germline V lookup: CDR1 SQVTM, CDR2 ANQGSEA. V lost 4 bases to trimming and J lost 1 base, with 10 bases between them. CDR3 length equals 13 residues. In DNA, the CDR3 is TGCAGCGTTGTCACCCCCCAGAACACTGAAGCTTTCTTT. This codes for CSVVTPQNTEAFF. The full variable domain, with the rest looked up from reference TRBV29-1 and TRBJ1-1, is SAVISQKPSRDICQRGTSLTIQCQVDSQVTMMFWYRQQPGQSLTLIATANQGSEATYESGFVIDKFPISRPNLTFSTLTVSNMSPEDSSIYLCSVVTPQNTEAFFGQGTRLTVV.

The chain combines TRBV10-3 with TRBJ2-5; 8 nucleotides match TRBD2. CDR3 length: 13 amino acids. Per the germline V gene, CDR1 is ENHRY and CDR2 is SYGVKD. DNA for the CDR3: TGTGCTTTCTCGCGGGGGGACCGAGAGACCCAGTACTTC. Its translation: CAFSRGDRETQYF.

The table lists this clone with a few counts. The J gene is TRBJ1-5, the V gene TRBV30; D possibly corresponds to TRBD1 (6 bases). The germline V gene has CDR1 GTSNPN and CDR2 SVGIG (reference sequence). The CDR3 has 14 residues. V lost 0 bases and J 11 bases, leaving 17 bases between the germline ends. CDR3: CAWSVRSGDRAQHF. CDR3 nucleotides: TGTGCCTGGAGTGTTCGGTCAGGGGATAGGGCCCAGCATTTT.

The genes are TRBV6-1 and TRBJ2-5; 10 nucleotides match TRBD2. The CDR3 covers 16 residues. Germline CDR1 and CDR2: MNHNS and SASEGT. V was clipped by 0 bases and J by 2 bases; unmatched bases: 3. CDR3 coding DNA: TGTGCCAGCAGTGAAGCGGTACTAGCGGGACAAGAGACCCAGTACTTC. Its protein product is CASSEAVLAGQETQYF.

This chain connects TRBV7-9 to TRBJ2-7, with a tentative D call TRBD1 (5 bases). The ends were cut back, 5 bases at V and 3 bases at J, with 8 bases in the middle. Germline V gives CDR1 SEHNR, CDR2 FQNEAQ (reference sequence). CDR3 length: 12 residues. CDR3 DNA: TGTGCCAGCAGCGCCACAGGCTACGAGCAGTACTTC. Residues: CASSATGYEQYF.

The chain carries TRBV7-6 and TRBJ2-7; D call uncertain. Germline CDR1 SGHVS, CDR2 FNYEAQ. This CDR3 is built from 12 residues. V was pared by 9 bases and J by 3 bases, with 12 bases between. The CDR3 coding sequence is TGTGCCAGTACCGACGGCAACTACGAGCAGTACTTC. It translates to CASTDGNYEQYF. The full variable domain, rest sourced from reference TRBV7-6 and TRBJ2-7, is GAGVSQSPRYKVTKRGQDVALRCDPISGHVSLYWYRQALGQGPEFLTYFNYEAQQDKSGLPNDRFSAERPEGSISTLTIQRTEQRDSAMYRCASTDGNYEQYFGPGTRLTVT.

The chain carries TRBV30 and TRBJ2-7; 12 nucleotides match TRBD2. CDR1 is GTSNPN, CDR2 SVGIG, per germline (reference sequence). The V gene end was trimmed by 1 base and the J gene end by 4 bases; junction bases not matched to a gene: 5. There are 15 residues in the CDR3. The CDR3 reads CAWSASGGALYEQYF. The CDR3 coding sequence is TGTGCCTGGAGTGCTAGCGGGGGGGCTTTGTACGAGCAGTACTTC.

The chain combines TRBV11-3 with TRBJ2-2; D gene ambiguous. Germline assignment: CDR1 SGHNT and CDR2 YENEEA. Trimming left V 3 bases short and J 3 bases short, with 8 bases between. The CDR3 is 14 residues long. CDR3 residues: CASSLGSYTGELFF. The CDR3 region has the DNA TGTGCCAGCAGCTTGGGCAGTTACACCGGGGAGCTGTTTTTT.

The rearrangement links TRBV7-9 to TRBJ2-3; 7 nucleotides agree with TRBD1. The CDR3 is 15 amino acids. Per germline, CDR1 SEHNR and CDR2 FQNEAQ (reference sequence). J lost 4 bases, V lost 4 bases, and 8 bases had no gene match. In DNA, the CDR3 is TGTGCCAGCAGCTCTTTGAGGGGGCTGCCAGATACGCAGTATTTT. This encodes CASSSLRGLPDTQYF. The variable domain in full, completed from reference TRBV7-9 and TRBJ2-3, reads DTGVSQNPRHKITKRGQNVTFRCDPISEHNRLYWYRQTLGQGPEFLTYFQNEAQLEKSRLLSDRFSAERPKGSFSTLEIQRTEQGDSAMYLCASSSLRGLPDTQYFGPGTRLTVL.

The chain is built from TRBV6-1 and TRBJ1-6; no definite D call. The CDR3 extends over 15 amino acids. Per germline, CDR1 MNHNS and CDR2 SASEGT. V was shortened by 2 bases and J by 7 bases, with 12 bases between the two germline ends. The CDR3 DNA is TGTGCCAGCAGTGAAATCATCGGAGCGAATTCACCCCTCCACTTT. This gives the protein CASSEIIGANSPLHF.

The V and J genes are TRBV27 and TRBJ2-3; TRBD2 might be the D (6 bases). The CDR3 has 14 amino acids. The V gene lost 7 bases and the J gene lost 5 bases, with 16 bases spanning the gap. Germline lookup yields CDR1 MNHEY and CDR2 SMNVEV (reference sequence). The DNA of the CDR3 is TGTGCCAGCAATGGCGGGGCGGCGGGAGATACGCAGTATTTT. Encoded protein: CASNGGAAGDTQYF.

This clone has just a few counts. This chain connects TRBV4-1 to TRBJ1-2; 10 bases are a match to TRBD1. With 6 bases clipped from V and 2 bases from J, the junction kept 9 bases outside the gene matches. This CDR3 contains 16 residues. Looked up from germline, CDR1 is MGHRA and CDR2 is YSYEKL. The CDR3 protein is CASRPDRGLANYGYTF. The CDR3 DNA sequence: TGCGCCAGCAGACCTGACAGGGGGCTCGCCAACTATGGCTACACCTTC.

The gene calls are TRBV5-4 and TRBJ1-2; TRBD1 aligns across 7 bases. The CDR3 has 13 amino acids. V dropped 5 bases and J dropped 3; count of bases not matched to a gene: 4. Germline lookup yields CDR1 SGHNT and CDR2 YYREEE (reference sequence). The DNA of the CDR3 is TGTGCCAGCAGAGCCGGGACAGACTATGGCTACACCTTC. Its protein is CASRAGTDYGYTF.

V gene TRBV18 combines with J gene TRBJ2-7, with D tentatively TRBD1 (6 bases). Germline V gene data show CDR1 as KGHSH and CDR2 as LQKENI. CDR3 size: 15 residues. Deletions cut 5 bases from V and 0 bases from J, with 14 bases between. CDR3 region: CASSYDRFSSYEQYF. The CDR3 nucleotides are TGTGCCAGCTCATACGACAGGTTCAGCTCCTACGAGCAGTACTTC.

This chain links TRBV19 with TRBJ1-2; D may be TRBD1 (6 bases). In germline, CDR1 is LNHDA, CDR2 SQIVND (reference sequence). The CDR3 totals 13 residues. The germline V and J ends were trimmed by 3 bases and 7 bases, with 12 bases remaining between them. The CDR3 spells CASSMAGASGYTF. For the CDR3, the DNA is TGTGCCAGTAGTATGGCGGGGGCAAGTGGCTACACCTTC.

This rearrangement joins TRBV7-2 to TRBJ1-1; possibly TRBD1 for D (5 bases). The germline gives CDR1 SGHTA, CDR2 FQGNSA. V was trimmed by 3 bases and J by 8 bases, leaving 10 bases between them. This CDR3 region has 12 residues. DNA for the CDR3: TGTGCCAGCAGCTTTAACCCAGGGGAAGCTTTCTTT. Amino acid sequence: CASSFNPGEAFF.

The gene calls are TRBV15 and TRBJ1-6, with 9 bases lining up with TRBD1. After removal of 2 bases from V and 8 bases from J, the junction contained 4 bases not matched to a gene. Germline V gives CDR1 LNHNV, CDR2 YYDKDF (reference sequence). This CDR3 is built from 15 residues. CDR3 region: CATSRSTGGDSPLHF. The CDR3 nucleotides read TGTGCCACCAGCAGAAGTACAGGGGGCGATTCACCCCTCCACTTT.

The chain has TRBV5-1 and TRBJ2-7, with TRBD1 as a possible D gene (5 bases). The CDR3 consists of 16 residues. Per germline, CDR1 SGHRS and CDR2 YFSETQ. Trimming took off 1 base at V and 6 bases at J, with 20 bases between the two ends. The CDR3 protein is CASSLPMDGHSAEQYF. The DNA of the CDR3 is TGCGCCAGCAGCTTGCCTATGGACGGACATTCAGCCGAGCAGTACTTC.

As DNA, the CDR3 is TGTGCCTGGAGTCTGGGTGGTGAGCAGTTCTTC. Its translation is CAWSLGGEQFF. The chain combines TRBV30 with TRBJ2-1; D unclear. This CDR3 spans 11 amino acids. Trimming shortened V by 2 bases and J by 9 bases, and 8 bases separated the two germline ends. Per germline, CDR1 GTSNPN and CDR2 SVGIG (reference sequence).

This clone was recorded a few times. The rearrangement joins TRBV29-1 to TRBJ1-1; 7 positions match TRBD1. Germline loops: CDR1 SQVTM, CDR2 ANQGSEA. The CDR3 contains 13 residues. After removal of 6 bases from V and 6 bases from J, the junction contained 10 bases not matched to a gene. The CDR3 DNA is TGCAGCGTCCTCGGGACAGCGAGGGCTGAAGCTTTCTTT. This translates into CSVLGTARAEAFF.

The chain links TRBV2 to TRBJ1-3; no firm D call. The CDR3 sequence is 16 residues long. V dropped 7 bases and J dropped 1 base, with 17 bases sitting between them. CDR1 SNHLY and CDR2 FYNNEI come from the germline V gene. The CDR3 protein is CASTPGARVSGNTIYF. The CDR3 nucleotides read TGTGCCAGCACCCCTGGCGCTCGCGTATCTGGAAACACCATATATTTT.

The J gene is TRBJ1-2, the V gene TRBV29-1; no reliable D call. The CDR3 extends over 14 amino acids. Germline CDR1 reads SQVTM; CDR2 reads ANQGSEA. Trimming removed 2 bases from V and 4 bases from J, with 14 bases in between. In DNA, the CDR3 is TGCAGCGTTGAACGCCCTCTTGGCAGCTATGGCTACACCTTC. Encoded protein: CSVERPLGSYGYTF.

The genes are TRBV6-5 and TRBJ1-1; 11 bases are a match to TRBD1. Per the germline V gene, CDR1 is MNHEY and CDR2 is SVGAGI. Unmatched junction bases numbered 7, after V lost 5 bases and J lost 5 bases. The CDR3 has 15 residues. CDR3 region: CASSNGQGARTEAFF. For the CDR3, the DNA is TGTGCCAGCAGTAATGGACAGGGGGCAAGGACTGAAGCTTTCTTT.

The chain couples TRBV29-1 to TRBJ2-3; tentatively, D is TRBD2 (5 bases). The CDR3 totals 14 residues. CDR1 and CDR2 from the germline V gene are SQVTM and ANQGSEA. Trimming took 4 bases from V and 5 from J, leaving 16 bases between them. The CDR3 sequence is CSVAAGLAGDTQYF. In DNA, the CDR3 is TGCAGCGTTGCCGCAGGTTTGGCGGGAGATACGCAGTATTTT.

The gene calls are TRBV7-6 and TRBJ2-2; no definite D call. Germline CDR1 SGHVS, CDR2 FNYEAQ. The germline V and J ends were trimmed by 1 base and 0 bases, with 6 bases remaining between them. The CDR3 has 15 amino acids. The CDR3 sequence is CASSLVLSNTGELFF. The CDR3 bases are TGTGCCAGCAGCTTAGTTTTGTCGAACACCGGGGAGCTGTTTTTT.

This clone was counted a few times. This rearrangement joins TRBV9 to TRBJ2-7; TRBD1 matches 7 bases. This CDR3 region has 14 residues. J was trimmed by 2 bases and V by 1 base; bases with no gene match: 3. The germline CDR1 and CDR2 sequences are SGDLS and YYNGEE. The CDR3 protein is CASSVTGQAYEQYF. The DNA for the CDR3 is TGTGCCAGCAGCGTAACAGGACAGGCCTACGAGCAGTACTTC.

By sample fraction, this clone is medium-sized. The chain is built from TRBV6-1 and TRBJ2-1; a possible D gene is TRBD2 (5 bases). V was shortened by 9 bases and J by 1 base, with 13 bases between the two germline ends. The CDR3 loop spans 14 amino acids. From germline, CDR1 is MNHNS and CDR2 SASEGT. The CDR3 coding sequence is TGTGCCAGGCCTAGGGAGAGGTCCTACAATGAGCAGTTCTTC. Protein: CARPRERSYNEQFF.